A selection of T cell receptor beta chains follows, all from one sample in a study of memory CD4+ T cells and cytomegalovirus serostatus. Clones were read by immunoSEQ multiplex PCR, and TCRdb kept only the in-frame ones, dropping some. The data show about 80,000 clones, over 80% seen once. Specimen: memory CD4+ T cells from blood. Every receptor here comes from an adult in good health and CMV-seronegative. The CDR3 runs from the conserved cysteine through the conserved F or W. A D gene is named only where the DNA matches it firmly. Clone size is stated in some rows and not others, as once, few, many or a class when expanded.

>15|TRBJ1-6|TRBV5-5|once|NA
CASNVFSSYNSPLHF
TGTGCCAGCAACGTCTTCAGCTCCTATAATTCACCCCTCCACTTT
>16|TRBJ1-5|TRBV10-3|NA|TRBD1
CAIGGQGAHENQPQHF
TGTGCCATCGGTGGACAGGGGGCCCATGAAAATCAGCCCCAGCATTTT
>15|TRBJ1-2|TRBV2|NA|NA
CASSELDRTNYGYTF
TGTGCCAGCAGTGAACTTGACAGAACTAACTATGGCTACACCTTC
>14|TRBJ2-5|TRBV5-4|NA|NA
CASSLQGGDKTQYF
TGTGCCAGCAGCTTACAGGGGGGGGATAAGACCCAGTACTTC
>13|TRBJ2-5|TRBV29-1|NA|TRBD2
CSVGPQGGETQYF
TGCAGCGTTGGCCCCCAGGGAGGGGAGACCCAGTACTTC
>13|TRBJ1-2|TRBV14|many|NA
CASSQVQGYGYTF
TGTGCCAGCAGCCAAGTACAGGGCTATGGCTACACCTTC
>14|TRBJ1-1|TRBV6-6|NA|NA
CASSKQGINTEAFF
TGTGCCAGCAGTAAGCAGGGAATTAACACTGAAGCTTTCTTT
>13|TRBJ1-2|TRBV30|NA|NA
CAWSVGGSAGYTF
TGTGCCTGGAGTGTTGGAGGTTCGGCTGGCTACACCTTC
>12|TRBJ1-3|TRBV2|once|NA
CAGSVAGNTIYF
TGTGCCGGATCCGTAGCTGGAAACACCATATATTTT
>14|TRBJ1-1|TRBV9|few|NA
CASSVDGGPTEAFF
TGTGCCAGCAGCGTAGATGGGGGGCCTACTGAAGCTTTCTTT
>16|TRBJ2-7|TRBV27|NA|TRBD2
CASSSPGGESSYEQYF
TGTGCCAGCAGTTCCCCTGGGGGGGAGAGCTCCTACGAGCAGTACTTC
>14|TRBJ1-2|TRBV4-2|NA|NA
CASSQEVAGDGYTF
TGTGCCAGCAGCCAAGAAGTGGCAGGGGATGGCTACACCTTC
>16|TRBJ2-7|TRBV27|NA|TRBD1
CASRTFLGQGSNDMYF
TGTGCCAGCCGGACTTTTCTGGGACAGGGTTCGAACGATATGTACTTC
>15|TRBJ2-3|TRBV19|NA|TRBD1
CASSIVRGTPDTQYF
TGTGCCAGTAGTATAGTCAGGGGGACCCCAGATACGCAGTATTTT
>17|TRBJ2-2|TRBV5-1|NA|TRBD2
CASSLGLAGPGTGELFF
TGCGCCAGCAGCTTGGGACTAGCGGGGCCTGGCACCGGGGAGCTGTTTTTT
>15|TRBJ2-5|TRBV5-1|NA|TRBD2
CASRTSGGALETQYF
TGCGCCAGCAGAACTAGCGGGGGGGCTTTAGAGACCCAGTACTTC
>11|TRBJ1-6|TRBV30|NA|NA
CAWNLNSPLHF
TGTGCCTGGAACCTGAATTCACCCCTCCACTTT
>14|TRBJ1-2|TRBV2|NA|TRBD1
CASRGDRSNYGYTF
TGTGCCAGCAGAGGGGACAGGAGTAACTATGGCTACACCTTC
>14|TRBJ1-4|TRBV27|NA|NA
CASSFLGLDEKLFF
TGTGCCAGCAGTTTCTTAGGATTAGATGAAAAACTGTTTTTT
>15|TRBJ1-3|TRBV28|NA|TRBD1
CASSLPGTGGNTIYF
TGTGCCAGCAGTTTACCCGGGACAGGGGGAAACACCATATATTTT
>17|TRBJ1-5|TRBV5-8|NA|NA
CASSLGGGDSFVQPQHF
TGTGCCAGCAGCTTGGGAGGGGGGGACTCCTTCGTACAGCCCCAGCATTTT
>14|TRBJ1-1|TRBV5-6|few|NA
CASSFSAGEVFAFF
TGTGCCAGCAGCTTCTCGGCAGGGGAGGTGTTTGCTTTCTTT
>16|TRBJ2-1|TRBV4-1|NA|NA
CASSQFGRGWDNEQFF
TGCGCCAGCAGCCAATTTGGGCGGGGTTGGGACAATGAGCAGTTCTTC
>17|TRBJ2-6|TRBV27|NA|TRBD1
CASRRYAQGSGANVLTF
TGTGCCAGCAGGAGATATGCACAGGGGTCTGGGGCCAACGTCCTGACTTTC
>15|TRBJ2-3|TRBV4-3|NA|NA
CASSQESGGSDTQYF
TGCGCCAGCAGCCAAGAATCCGGAGGGTCAGATACGCAGTATTTT
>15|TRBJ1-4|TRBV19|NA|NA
CASSQGRRANEKLFF
TGTGCCAGTAGTCAGGGGCGCCGGGCTAATGAAAAACTGTTTTTT
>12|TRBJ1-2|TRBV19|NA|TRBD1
CASSLQGDGYTF
TGTGCCAGTAGTCTACAGGGGGATGGCTACACCTTC
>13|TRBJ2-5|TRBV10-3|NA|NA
CAIRRGLQETQYF
TGTGCCATCAGGCGGGGGCTACAAGAGACCCAGTACTTC
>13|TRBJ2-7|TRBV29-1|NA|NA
CSVEGTETYEQYF
TGCAGCGTTGAAGGGACTGAGACCTACGAGCAGTACTTC
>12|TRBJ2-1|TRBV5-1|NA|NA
CASSSGHNEQFF
TGCGCCAGCAGCTCGGGCCACAATGAGCAGTTCTTC
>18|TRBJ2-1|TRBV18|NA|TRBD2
CASSPRTSGGTNYNEQFF
TGTGCCAGCTCACCTAGGACTAGCGGGGGGACAAACTACAATGAGCAGTTCTTC
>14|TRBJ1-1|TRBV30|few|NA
CAWSVLSGRTEAFF
TGTGCCTGGAGTGTACTCTCAGGGAGGACTGAAGCTTTCTTT
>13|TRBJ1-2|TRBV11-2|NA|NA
CASSPSLPYGYTF
TGTGCCAGCAGCCCATCCCTTCCCTATGGCTACACCTTC
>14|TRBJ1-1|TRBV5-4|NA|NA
CASSDQGFSTEAFF
TGTGCCAGCAGCGACCAGGGGTTTAGTACTGAAGCTTTCTTT
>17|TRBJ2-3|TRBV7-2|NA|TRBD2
CASSLDGLAGRTDTQYF
TGTGCCAGCAGCTTAGATGGTCTAGCGGGCCGCACAGATACGCAGTATTTT
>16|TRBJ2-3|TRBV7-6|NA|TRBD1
CASSMTGPTSTDTQYF
TGTGCCAGCAGCATGACAGGGCCGACTAGCACAGATACGCAGTATTTT
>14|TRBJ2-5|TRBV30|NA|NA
CAWGAPGVQETQYF
TGTGCCTGGGGGGCCCCAGGGGTCCAAGAGACCCAGTACTTC
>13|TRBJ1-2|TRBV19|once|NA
CATVSRGNYGYTF
TGTGCCACCGTCTCTAGGGGGAACTATGGCTACACCTTC
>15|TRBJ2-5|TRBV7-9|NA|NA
CASSSVGGPQETQYF
TGTGCCAGCAGCTCGGTAGGGGGACCCCAAGAGACCCAGTACTTC
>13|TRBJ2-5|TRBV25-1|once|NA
CASSERQRETQYF
TGTGCCAGCAGTGAAAGACAGAGGGAGACCCAGTACTTC
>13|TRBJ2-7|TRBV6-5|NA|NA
CASSSFSSYEQYF
TGTGCCAGCAGTTCTTTCTCCTCATACGAGCAGTACTTC
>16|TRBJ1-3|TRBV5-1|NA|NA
CASSPESRTTGNTIYF
TGCGCCAGCAGCCCGGAGTCCAGAACGACTGGAAACACCATATATTTT